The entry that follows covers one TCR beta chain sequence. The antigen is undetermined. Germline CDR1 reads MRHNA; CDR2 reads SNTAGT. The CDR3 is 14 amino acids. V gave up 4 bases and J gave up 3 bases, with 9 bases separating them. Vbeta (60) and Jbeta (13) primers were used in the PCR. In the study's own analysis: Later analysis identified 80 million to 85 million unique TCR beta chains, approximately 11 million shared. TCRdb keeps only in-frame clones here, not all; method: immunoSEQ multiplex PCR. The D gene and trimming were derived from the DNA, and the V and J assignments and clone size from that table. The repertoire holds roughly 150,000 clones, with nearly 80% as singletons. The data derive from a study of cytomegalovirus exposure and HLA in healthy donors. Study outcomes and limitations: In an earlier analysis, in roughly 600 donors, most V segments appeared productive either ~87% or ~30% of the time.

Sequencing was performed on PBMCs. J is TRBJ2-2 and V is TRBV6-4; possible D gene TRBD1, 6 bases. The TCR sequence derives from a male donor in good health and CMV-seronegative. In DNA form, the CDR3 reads TGTGCCAGCAGTGTGGGGGCGCACACCGGGGAGCTGTTTTTT. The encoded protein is CASSVGAHTGELFF.